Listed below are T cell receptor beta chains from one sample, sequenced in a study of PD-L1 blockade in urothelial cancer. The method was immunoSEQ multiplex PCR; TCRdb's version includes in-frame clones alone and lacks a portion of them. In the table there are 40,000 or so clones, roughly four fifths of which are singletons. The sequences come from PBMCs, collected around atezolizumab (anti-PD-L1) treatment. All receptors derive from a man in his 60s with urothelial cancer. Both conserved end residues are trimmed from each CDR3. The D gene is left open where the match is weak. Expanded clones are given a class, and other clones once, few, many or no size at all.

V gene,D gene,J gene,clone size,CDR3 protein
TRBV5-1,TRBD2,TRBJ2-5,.,ASSRTSGYQETQY
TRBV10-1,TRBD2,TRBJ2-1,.,ASSENSGRANNNEQF
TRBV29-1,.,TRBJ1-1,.,SVSPGDTEAF
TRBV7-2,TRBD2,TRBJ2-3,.,ASSSLGGRSSDTQY
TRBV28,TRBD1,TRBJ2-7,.,ASSGLTGAYEQY
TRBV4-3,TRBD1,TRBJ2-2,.,ASSRVGQGDGELF
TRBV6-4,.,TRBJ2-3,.,ASSVRHQLATDTQY
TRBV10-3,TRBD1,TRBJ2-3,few,AISVSGQRDTQY
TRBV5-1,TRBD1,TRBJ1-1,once,ASSPTGTFTEAF
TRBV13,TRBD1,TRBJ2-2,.,ASSRTGGTTGELF
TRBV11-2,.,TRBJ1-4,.,ASSRFPGGREKLF
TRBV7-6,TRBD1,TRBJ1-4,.,ASSLTTGGTGGNEKLF
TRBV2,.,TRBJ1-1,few,ASSVSRVNTEAF
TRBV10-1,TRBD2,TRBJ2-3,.,ASSSTLLAGAKGDTQY
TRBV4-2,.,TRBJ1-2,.,ASSQIPLQGPIYGYT
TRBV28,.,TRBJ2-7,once,ASNGAGLGSYEQY
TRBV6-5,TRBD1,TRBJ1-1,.,ASSSPGQGVGTEAF
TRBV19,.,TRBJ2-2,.,ASSPTVLSAGELF
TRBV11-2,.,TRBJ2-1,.,ASSLGQDGF
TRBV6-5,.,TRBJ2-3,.,ASRYRTERDTQY
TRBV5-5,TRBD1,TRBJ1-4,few,ASSADRGNEKLF
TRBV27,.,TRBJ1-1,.,ASSQGLNTEAF
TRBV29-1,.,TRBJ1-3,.,SVEGGPELFGNTIY
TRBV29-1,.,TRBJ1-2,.,SVGGGREKNYGYT
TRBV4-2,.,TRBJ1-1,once,ASSQDLPGGDEAF
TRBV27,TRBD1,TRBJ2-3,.,ASSTRGPDTDTQY
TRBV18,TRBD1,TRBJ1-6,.,ASSPGTGNSPLH
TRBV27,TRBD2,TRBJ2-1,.,ASSLNLLAGVINEQF
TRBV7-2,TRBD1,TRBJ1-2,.,ASSSITQGAYT
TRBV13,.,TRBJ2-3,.,ASSRPAGLGTDTQY
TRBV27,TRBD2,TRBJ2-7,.,ASRELAGGQSKYEQY
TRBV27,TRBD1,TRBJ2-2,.,ASSPIGQGWTGELF
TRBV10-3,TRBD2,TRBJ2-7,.,AIMGLEYEQY
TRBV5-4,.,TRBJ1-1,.,ASSLEEYTEAF
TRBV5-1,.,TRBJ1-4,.,ASSLMGRGNEKLF
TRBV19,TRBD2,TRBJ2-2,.,ASSMIAGDTGELF
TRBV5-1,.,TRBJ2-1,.,ASSLEQEQF
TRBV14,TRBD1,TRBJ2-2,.,ASSQVTGWGTGELF
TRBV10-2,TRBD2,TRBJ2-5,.,ASRDRPSGRQTQY
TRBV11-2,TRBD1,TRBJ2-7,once,ASSPDRVRVYEQY
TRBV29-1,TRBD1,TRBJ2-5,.,SQKEGTGGTQY
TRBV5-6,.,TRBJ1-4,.,ASSLDREGEKLF
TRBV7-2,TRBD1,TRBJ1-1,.,ASSLQGADTEAF
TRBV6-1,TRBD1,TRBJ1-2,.,ASSSDRAQGGYT
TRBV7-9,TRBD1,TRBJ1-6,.,ASSLRLGTGVSPLH
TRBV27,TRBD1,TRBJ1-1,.,ASSRTGANTEAF
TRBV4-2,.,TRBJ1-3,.,ASSQEQLSGNTIY
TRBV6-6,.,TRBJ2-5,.,ASRPRPGETQY
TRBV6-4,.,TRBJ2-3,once,AHPAGTDTQY
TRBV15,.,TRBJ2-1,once,ATSRGADRYNEQF
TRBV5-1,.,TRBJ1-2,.,ASSPYRAGYGYT
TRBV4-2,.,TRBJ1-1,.,ASSHQTATEAF
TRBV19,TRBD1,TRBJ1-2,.,ASSIQGQGGYGYT